One and the same sample provided the 22 T cell receptor beta chains below, sequenced in a study of T cell responses to AZD1222 COVID-19 vaccine. Method: immunoSEQ multiplex PCR; TCRdb's copy keeps in-frame clones and lacks some. The sample contains 100,000 to 150,000 clones, 70% to 90% of which appear only once. Sequencing was performed on peripheral blood, taken 28 days after the second AZD1222 dose. The source is an adult who received the AZD1222 COVID-19 vaccine.

The rearrangement uses TRBV24-1 and TRBJ1-3, with no clear D. Trimming took 0 bases from V and 1 from J, leaving 9 bases between them. CDR1 and CDR2 (germline): KGHDR, SFDVKD. The CDR3 runs to 16 residues. CDR3 amino acids: CATSDLGRRSGNTIYF. CDR3 in DNA: TGTGCCACCAGTGATTTGGGCAGGCGTTCTGGAAACACCATATATTTT.

The V and J genes are TRBV24-1 and TRBJ1-4; a possible D gene is TRBD1 (5 bases). This CDR3 is 19 amino acids long. V lost 9 bases to trimming and J lost 0 bases, with 25 bases between them. Germline CDR1 reads KGHDR; CDR2 reads SFDVKD. CDR3 residues: CATLGVRTPPSATNEKLFF. Written as DNA, the CDR3 is TGTGCCACCTTGGGGGTCCGGACACCGCCAAGTGCAACTAATGAAAAACTGTTTTTT.

The genes are TRBV18 and TRBJ1-3, with D possibly matching TRBD1 (6 bases). V lost 3 bases to trimming and J lost 0 bases, with 12 bases between them. This CDR3 spans 16 amino acids. Per germline, CDR1 KGHSH and CDR2 LQKENI. In DNA form, the CDR3 reads TGTGCCAGCTCACCTGAAGGGGGGCTCTCTGGAAACACCATATATTTT. It encodes CASSPEGGLSGNTIYF.

The J gene is TRBJ2-4, the V gene TRBV2, with 13 bases aligning to TRBD2. J lost 5 bases, V lost 6 bases, and 7 bases had no gene match. CDR1 and CDR2 from the germline V gene are SNHLY and FYNNEI. The CDR3 is 16 amino acids. In DNA form, the CDR3 reads TGTGCCAGCAGCTTGTGGACTAGCGGGAGCCAAAACATTCAGTACTTC. It translates to CASSLWTSGSQNIQYF.

This sequence joins TRBV30 and TRBJ1-2, with a weak D call TRBD1 (6 bases). In germline, CDR1 is GTSNPN, CDR2 SVGIG (reference sequence). This CDR3 contains 14 residues. The CDR3 sequence: CVGGTRTVNYGYTF. The CDR3, as DNA: TGTGTTGGGGGGACCCGGACAGTAAACTATGGCTACACCTTC.

The V call is TRBV27, the J call TRBJ1-1; D gene uncertain. There are 12 residues in the CDR3. Looked up from germline, CDR1 is MNHEY and CDR2 is SMNVEV (reference sequence). V was cut by 3 bases and J by 5 bases, with 7 bases left in between. Written as DNA, the CDR3 is TGTGCCAGCAGTTTTGTGGGTACTGAAGCTTTCTTT. Its protein product is CASSFVGTEAFF.

The V and J genes are TRBV9 and TRBJ1-1; D is unresolved. Germline values: CDR1 SGDLS, CDR2 YYNGEE. Trimming cost V 4 bases and J 1 base, with 8 bases left between them. The CDR3 is 13 residues long. This chain's CDR3 is CASSPHQNTEAFF. In DNA, the CDR3 is TGTGCCAGCAGCCCTCACCAGAACACTGAAGCTTTCTTT.

V is TRBV18 and J is TRBJ2-7; tentative D call: TRBD1 (6 bases). V lost 3 bases and J lost 5, with 11 bases in between. Germline assignment: CDR1 KGHSH and CDR2 LQKENI. The CDR3 runs 13 residues. This chain's CDR3 is CASSPTGFHEQYF. CDR3 coding DNA: TGTGCCAGCTCACCTACAGGGTTCCACGAGCAGTACTTC.

The chain is built from TRBV5-4 and TRBJ2-7; 7 bases line up with TRBD2. Germline CDR1 SGHNT, CDR2 YYREEE (reference sequence). J was trimmed by 2 bases and V by 4 bases; bases with no gene match: 6. The CDR3 contains 14 residues. DNA of the CDR3: TGTGCCAGCAGCACGCGGGGGACCGCCTACGAGCAGTACTTC. Its translation is CASSTRGTAYEQYF.

The rearrangement joins TRBV4-3 to TRBJ1-1; weak D call: TRBD1 (6 bases). Germline V gene data show CDR1 as LGHNA and CDR2 as YSLEER. V lost 4 bases, J lost 3 bases, and 9 bases lay in between. The CDR3 runs 13 residues. In DNA, the CDR3 is TGCGCCAGCAGCCCAAGGGGGGACACTGAAGCTTTCTTT. It is translated as CASSPRGDTEAFF.

The rearrangement joins TRBV7-6 to TRBJ2-2, with 12 bases lining up with TRBD2. This CDR3 has 18 residues. V gave up 3 bases and J gave up 3 bases; unmatched junction bases: 8. From germline, CDR1 is SGHVS and CDR2 FNYEAQ. As DNA, the CDR3 is TGTGCCAGCAGCTTTCGCCCTAGCGGGGGGGCCGACACCGGGGAGCTGTTTTTT. It specifies CASSFRPSGGADTGELFF.

The rearrangement links TRBV7-2 to TRBJ2-1; D gene uncertain. From germline, CDR1 is SGHTA and CDR2 FQGNSA. CDR3 size: 17 residues. Trimming took off 4 bases at V and 4 bases at J, with 20 bases between the two ends. Here the CDR3 DNA reads TGTGCCAGCAGCTCACGGCCCGGCGAAGTCACTTACAATGAGCAGTTCTTC. The encoded protein is CASSSRPGEVTYNEQFF. Full variable domain (outside the CDR3, taken from reference TRBV7-2 and TRBJ2-1): GAGVSQSPSNKVTEKGKDVELRCDPISGHTALYWYRQSLGQGLEFLIYFQGNSAPDKSGLPSDRFSAERTGGSVSTLTIQRTQQEDSAVYLCASSSRPGEVTYNEQFFGPGTRLTVL.

Comment on this clone: Without the conserved terminal phenylalanine or tryptophan, this CDR3 likely stems from a read error. The chain joins TRBV7-2 to TRBJ1-1, with 9 nucleotides matching TRBD1. This CDR3 has 14 amino acids. Germline lookup yields CDR1 SGHTA and CDR2 FQGNSA. V was pared by 6 bases and J by 3 bases, with 5 bases of the junction left unmatched. CDR3 coding DNA: TGTGCCAGCAGTTACAGGGGGCGGTACACTGAAGCTTTCCTT. It specifies CASSYRGRYTEAFL.

This clone came up a few times. The V call is TRBV15, the J call TRBJ1-2; 10 bases align to TRBD1. V trimming: 3 bases; J trimming: 8 bases; junction bases outside the gene matches: 12. CDR3 length: 16 amino acids. Germline CDR1 LNHNV, CDR2 YYDKDF (reference sequence). The CDR3 DNA follows: TGTGCCACCAGCAGCCCGGATATTGGGGACAGGGGCGGCTACACCTTC. Amino acid sequence: CATSSPDIGDRGGYTF.

Only a few counts were recorded for this clone. The V call is TRBV9, the J call TRBJ2-1, with D uncertain. This CDR3 comprises 13 residues. Germline V gene lookup returns CDR1 SGDLS and CDR2 YYNGEE. The V gene lost 4 bases and the J gene lost 7 bases, with 12 bases spanning the gap. CDR3 amino acids: CASSFETENEQFF. The CDR3, as DNA: TGTGCCAGCAGCTTCGAGACGGAGAATGAGCAGTTCTTC.

This chain connects TRBV4-1 to TRBJ2-3; D uncertain. Trimming took 4 bases from V and 4 from J, leaving 18 bases between them. The CDR3 runs to 16 residues. Germline lookup yields CDR1 MGHRA and CDR2 YSYEKL. For the CDR3, the DNA is TGCGCCAGCAGCCCAGACGGAATTTCGACCGCAGATACGCAGTATTTT. This gives the protein CASSPDGISTADTQYF.

V is TRBV5-1 and J is TRBJ1-4, with 10 positions matching TRBD1. J gave up 3 bases and V 4 bases, and 9 bases lay outside the gene matches. This CDR3 comprises 17 residues. Germline V gene lookup returns CDR1 SGHRS and CDR2 YFSETQ. The CDR3 bases are TGCGCCAGCAGCGCCGGACAGGGGGGGTTGGCTAATGAAAAACTGTTTTTT. It translates to CASSAGQGGLANEKLFF.

V usage is TRBV7-2 and J usage is TRBJ1-3; possibly TRBD1 for D (6 bases). V lost 5 bases and J 2 bases, leaving 10 bases between the germline ends. Germline V gene sequence: CDR1 SGHTA, CDR2 FQGNSA. CDR3 length: 14 residues. In DNA form, the CDR3 reads TGTGCCAGCAGCCATAGACAGGCTGGAAACACCATATATTTT. Translating it yields CASSHRQAGNTIYF.

The chain couples TRBV27 to TRBJ2-6; TRBD1 matches at 12 bases. The V and J ends lost 2 bases and 1 base, in that order; junction bases with no gene match: 3. The germline V gene has CDR1 MNHEY and CDR2 SMNVEV (reference sequence). The CDR3 is 18 residues long. The CDR3 sequence: CASSLVGQGASGANVLTF. The CDR3, as DNA: TGTGCCAGCAGTTTAGTGGGACAGGGGGCATCTGGGGCCAACGTCCTGACTTTC.

This clone was observed a few times. The chain joins TRBV28 to TRBJ1-1, with 7 bases aligning to TRBD1. CDR3 size: 15 residues. Trimming removed 1 base from V and 5 bases from J; junction bases left unmatched: 7. From germline, CDR1 is MDHEN and CDR2 SYDVKM. The CDR3 sequence: CASSLSSGGETEAFF. The CDR3 nucleotides read TGTGCCAGCAGTTTATCCTCAGGGGGGGAGACTGAAGCTTTCTTT.

The J gene is TRBJ2-5, the V gene TRBV6-1; no reliable D call. V lost 2 bases, J lost 0 bases, and 7 bases lay in between. CDR1 MNHNS and CDR2 SASEGT come from the germline V gene. This CDR3 contains 14 residues. CDR3 coding DNA: TGTGCCAGCAGTGAACTCGTGGACCAAGAGACCCAGTACTTC. Amino acids: CASSELVDQETQYF.

The chain couples TRBV4-1 to TRBJ1-6, with a possible D match to TRBD1 (6 bases). This CDR3 spans 15 amino acids. V dropped 4 bases and J dropped 7 bases, with 14 bases sitting between them. CDR1 is MGHRA and CDR2 is YSYEKL in the germline V gene. CDR3 DNA sequence: TGCGCCAGCAGCCTCCAGGGGCCCCCCAATTCACCCCTCCACTTT. Protein sequence: CASSLQGPPNSPLHF.